These 10 T cell receptor beta chains came from one sample sequenced in a study of OX40 agonist ivuxolimab in advanced cancers. This table comes from immunoSEQ multiplex PCR, and its TCRdb copy is limited to in-frame clones, with some not included. The sample holds some 23,000 clones, about 80% seen once. Sequenced material: CD4+ or CD8+ T cells sorted from blood, taken in a trial of the OX40 agonist ivuxolimab. The receptors derive from an adult with an advanced solid tumor such as melanoma, head and neck, liver or kidney cancer.

The gene calls are TRBV7-2 and TRBJ1-5; D is undetermined. The germline V gene encodes CDR1 SGHTA and CDR2 FQGNSA. Trimming shortened V by 5 bases and J by 5 bases, and 13 bases separated the two germline ends. The CDR3 spans 14 residues. CDR3 sequence (DNA): TGTGCCAGCAGCCTATGGCTCGGGGATCAGCCCCAGCATTTT. This encodes CASSLWLGDQPQHF.

This chain uses TRBV6-5 with TRBJ1-2; D may be TRBD1 (5 bases). V gave up 9 bases and J gave up 8 bases, with 16 bases separating them. The germline CDR1 and CDR2 sequences are MNHEY and SVGAGI. The length of the CDR3 is 12 residues. CDR3 in DNA: TGTGCCAGTACAACAGGATCTTGGGGCTACACCTTC. It yields the protein CASTTGSWGYTF.

The chain employs TRBV5-5 and TRBJ2-3, with D possibly matching TRBD1 (6 bases). Germline V lookup: CDR1 SGHKS, CDR2 YYEKEE (reference sequence). This CDR3 comprises 12 residues. Trimming took 9 bases from V and 4 from J, leaving 12 bases between them. Here the CDR3 reads CATQGRADTQYF. The DNA for the CDR3 is TGTGCCACACAGGGCAGGGCAGATACGCAGTATTTT.

The rearrangement uses TRBV28 and TRBJ2-3; D is ambiguous. The V gene's germline CDR1 is MDHEN and CDR2 SYDVKM. Trimming took 1 base from V and 0 from J, leaving 8 bases between them. The CDR3 loop spans 15 amino acids. The CDR3 protein is CASSLSPASTDTQYF. In DNA, the CDR3 is TGTGCCAGCAGTTTATCCCCAGCTAGCACAGATACGCAGTATTTT.

The chain employs TRBV9 and TRBJ2-7, with D hard to call. Germline V gene lookup returns CDR1 SGDLS and CDR2 YYNGEE. Trimming left V 3 bases short and J 1 base short, with 8 bases between. The CDR3 sequence is 13 residues long. CDR3 nucleotides: TGTGCCAGCAGCGGCGGAGTTTCCTACGAGCAGTACTTC. Translating it yields CASSGGVSYEQYF. Combining the CDR3 with reference TRBV9 and TRBJ2-7 gives the whole variable domain DSGVTQTPKHLITATGQRVTLRCSPRSGDLSVYWYQQSLDQGLQFLIQYYNGEERAKGNILERFSAQQFPDLHSELNLSSLELGDSALYFCASSGGVSYEQYFGPGTRLTVT.

The chain links TRBV30 to TRBJ2-7; possible D gene TRBD1, 5 bases. The V end was cut by 0 bases, the J end by 1 base, with 28 bases between. CDR1 and CDR2 (germline): GTSNPN, SVGIG (reference sequence). This CDR3 has 20 amino acids. This CDR3 is CAWSVRAGAGRQLGSYEQYF. The CDR3 coding sequence is TGTGCCTGGAGTGTACGGGCTGGGGCAGGCCGACAGCTGGGATCCTACGAGCAGTACTTC.

The V and J genes are TRBV4-2 and TRBJ2-1; no definite D call. Germline values: CDR1 LGHNA, CDR2 YNFKEQ. CDR3 length: 15 amino acids. Trimming shortened V by 0 bases and J by 8 bases, and 14 bases separated the two germline ends. CDR3 coding DNA: TGTGCCAGCAGCCAAGACCGGTTAGAGAAGGATGAGCAGTTCTTC. This translates into CASSQDRLEKDEQFF.

The rearrangement joins TRBV9 to TRBJ2-6, with D uncertain. V was clipped by 4 bases and J by 4 bases, with 12 bases between them. The CDR3 sequence is 15 residues long. Germline V gene lookup returns CDR1 SGDLS and CDR2 YYNGEE. CDR3 in DNA: TGTGCCAGCAGCCCCCGGGCTAAGGGGGCCAACGTCCTGACTTTC. It translates to CASSPRAKGANVLTF.

The rearrangement links TRBV5-6 to TRBJ1-4; the D gene is possibly TRBD1 (6 bases). Trimming stripped 3 bases from V and 8 bases from J, with 17 bases between. This CDR3 spans 15 amino acids. Germline CDR1 SGHDT, CDR2 YYEEEE. CDR3 nucleotide sequence: TGTGCCAGCAGCTCGCCTACAGGGAGAGTAGAAAAACTGTTTTTT. This codes for CASSSPTGRVEKLFF.

The J gene is TRBJ2-6, the V gene TRBV28, with a weak D call TRBD1 (5 bases). V was trimmed by 6 bases and J by 4 bases, leaving 13 bases between them. Germline CDR1 and CDR2: MDHEN and SYDVKM. The CDR3 loop spans 15 amino acids. The CDR3 protein is CASSLQVTGANVLTF. The CDR3 region has the DNA TGTGCCAGCAGCCTACAGGTAACAGGGGCCAACGTCCTGACTTTC.